This TCR beta chain appears in the sequencing data of a study of identical twins. Study outcomes and limitations: Low generation probability was overrepresented in out-of-frame alpha sequences shared by twins. Twins' excess sharing was less marked for out-of-frame beta sequences.

This clonotype was seen a handful of times. Its antigen is as yet unknown. Through template switching, a universal primer site was introduced, and the cDNA contained unique molecular identifiers. TCRdb independently ran MiXCR on the 5' RACE reads; one entry per CDR3 protein. The repertoire consists of roughly 470,000 distinct CDR3 sequences, with 13% to 15% occurring once and the leading ten covering more than 0.8%. No donor was unhealthy or non-Caucasian. There are 14 residues in the CDR3. The germline gives CDR1 SNHLY, CDR2 FYNNEI. Trimming stripped 2 bases from V and 9 bases from J, with 15 bases between. The same sample was also used in a study of yellow fever vaccine responses in identical twins.

The clonotype comes from a young woman in good health. Sequencing used CD4+ T cells sorted from blood. This chain connects TRBV2 to TRBJ2-3; no clear D gene. The CDR3 DNA reads as TGTGCCAGCAGTGAAATCCTCCTAGGTTTAACGCAGTATTTT. Residues: CASSEILLGLTQYF.